The 20 T cell receptor beta chains listed next were all sequenced from one sample in a study of T cells after yellow fever vaccination. TCRdb used MiXCR to reprocess the 5' RACE reads, holding one entry per CDR3 protein. The sample includes 500,000 to 650,000 distinct CDR3 sequences, around 12% seen only once; the top ten take under 15%. Sequenced here: PBMCs, sampled on the day of the yellow fever booster vaccination. The receptors were gathered from a man younger than 45 who received the YFV17D yellow fever vaccine.

J is TRBJ2-7 and V is TRBV7-2, with 10 positions matching TRBD2. V trimming: 8 bases; J trimming: 2 bases; junction bases outside the gene matches: 3. This CDR3 spans 13 amino acids. CDR1 and CDR2 (germline): SGHTA, FQGNSA. This chain's CDR3 is CASALAGAYEQYF. CDR3 DNA: TGTGCCAGCGCTCTAGCGGGGGCCTACGAGCAGTACTTC. Looking up the rest from reference TRBV7-2 and TRBJ2-7 gives the full variable domain: GAGVSQSPSNKVTEKGKDVELRCDPISGHTALYWYRQSLGQGLEFLIYFQGNSAPDKSGLPSDRFSAERTGGSVSTLTIQRTQQEDSAVYLCASALAGAYEQYFGPGTRLTVT.

V usage is TRBV7-3 and J usage is TRBJ2-7; D tentatively fits TRBD1 or TRBD2 (5 bases each). Germline V gene data show CDR1 as SGHTA and CDR2 as FQGTGA. The CDR3 loop spans 15 amino acids. Trimming took off 5 bases at V and 0 bases at J, with 14 bases between the two ends. CDR3 amino acids: CASSATGTDSYEQYF. The CDR3 DNA reads as TGTGCCAGCAGCGCCACGGGGACCGACTCCTACGAGCAGTACTTC.

This chain connects TRBV14 to TRBJ2-7, with a weak D call TRBD1 (6 bases). Germline-derived CDR1 and CDR2 are SGHDN and FVKESK. Trimming left V 0 bases short and J 5 bases short, with 11 bases between. CDR3 size: 14 residues. The CDR3 spells CASSQDRDTNEQYF. The DNA for the CDR3 is TGTGCCAGCAGCCAAGACCGGGACACCAACGAGCAGTACTTC.

The chain joins TRBV29-1 to TRBJ2-5; 8 bases align to TRBD1. The CDR3 runs to 18 residues. Germline V CDR1 and CDR2: SQVTM, ANQGSEA. Trimming cost V 3 bases and J 5 bases; bases outside gene matches: 20. CDR3 DNA: TGCAGCGTTGAGGCTCTTCTTATCTTGCAGGGGGCAATGGAGACCCAGTACTTC. The encoded protein is CSVEALLILQGAMETQYF.

The CDR3 DNA reads as TGCAGCGCCGGGCTAGCGCGCACAGATACGCAGTATTTT. As protein: CSAGLARTDTQYF. V and J are TRBV29-1 and TRBJ2-3; perhaps TRBD2 as D (6 bases). Germline values: CDR1 SQVTM, CDR2 ANQGSEA. The CDR3 length is 13 residues. The ends were cut back, 7 bases at V and 1 base at J, with 12 bases in the middle.

V gene TRBV12-3 or TRBV12-4 combines with J gene TRBJ1-6, with D hard to call. CDR3 length: 14 amino acids. Between the trimmed V and J ends, which lost 4 bases and 3 bases, there was a span of 7 bases. CDR3 nucleotides: TGTGCCAGCAGTTCCTCGAACTATAATTCACCCCTCCACTTT. Translation gives CASSSSNYNSPLHF.

The chain carries TRBV20-1 and TRBJ2-4; D not resolved. The CDR3 consists of 15 residues. CDR1 is DFQATT, CDR2 SNEGSKA, per germline (reference sequence). V lost 1 base and J 6 bases, leaving 16 bases between the germline ends. CDR3 sequence reads: CSARGGRTPGNIQYF. The CDR3 DNA reads as TGCAGTGCTAGAGGTGGGCGGACCCCCGGAAACATTCAGTACTTC.

This clonotype was observed a handful of times. The genes are TRBV24-1 and TRBJ2-1, with TRBD2 matching 13 bases. This CDR3 spans 16 amino acids. Germline CDR1 KGHDR, CDR2 SFDVKD. The V and J ends lost 3 bases and 9 bases, in that order; junction bases with no gene match: 7. The CDR3 coding sequence is TGTGCCACCAGTGATGCCGGACTAGCGGGAGATGGTGAGCAGTTCTTC. This gives the protein CATSDAGLAGDGEQFF.

The chain links TRBV6-2 or TRBV6-3 to TRBJ2-7; TRBD2 matches 7 bases. Germline V lookup: CDR1 MNHEY, CDR2 SVGEGT. Trimming cost V 1 base and J 0 bases; bases outside gene matches: 9. CDR3 length: 17 residues. The CDR3 DNA reads TGTGCCAGCAGTTACTTGAGCGGGACCCTAAGCTCCTACGAGCAGTACTTC. Translating it yields CASSYLSGTLSSYEQYF.

This clonotype was seen only a few times. The chain joins TRBV7-6 to TRBJ2-7; 8 bases are shared with TRBD2. This CDR3 is built from 16 residues. Per germline, CDR1 SGHVS and CDR2 FNYEAQ. V lost 5 bases, J lost 7 bases, and 16 bases stayed unmatched. CDR3 sequence reads: CASSPIGSGSPREQYF. DNA for the CDR3: TGTGCCAGCAGCCCAATAGGCAGCGGGAGTCCTCGGGAGCAGTACTTC.

This clonotype was seen more than once but under ten times. The CDR3 DNA reads TGTGCCAGCAGCTTGATCGGGAGGGTCACAGATACGCAGTATTTT. As protein: CASSLIGRVTDTQYF. This chain connects TRBV7-2 to TRBJ2-3, with 8 bases matching TRBD2. After removal of 3 bases from V and 2 bases from J, the junction contained 4 bases not matched to a gene. The CDR3 runs to 15 residues. Per germline, CDR1 SGHTA and CDR2 FQGNSA.

The chain is built from TRBV6-1 and TRBJ2-1, with D possibly TRBD2 on 6 matching bases. The J call is in doubt because the DNA end fits TRBJ2-7 better. The CDR3 contains 17 residues. The germline V gene has CDR1 MNHNS and CDR2 SASEGT. CDR3 in DNA: TGTGCCAGCAGTGAAGCTAGGCGGGGAGACTTCTACAATGAGCAGTACTTC. Translation gives CASSEARRGDFYNEQYF.

This rearrangement joins TRBV19 to TRBJ2-1; perhaps TRBD1 as D (6 bases). Germline values: CDR1 LNHDA, CDR2 SQIVND (reference sequence). V was shortened by 9 bases and J by 13 bases, with 19 bases between the two germline ends. The CDR3 has 12 amino acids. Written as DNA, the CDR3 is TGTGCCAGCACGGACAGTCTAGGGGGACAGTTCTTC. Amino acid sequence: CASTDSLGGQFF.

The table lists this clonotype with many counts. The rearrangement links TRBV24-1 to TRBJ2-1, with D unclear. Trimming stripped 5 bases from V and 5 bases from J, with 12 bases between. CDR3 size: 14 residues. Germline CDR1 is KGHDR and CDR2 is SFDVKD. The CDR3 loop is CATSVPPDHNEQFF. DNA of the CDR3: TGTGCCACCAGTGTTCCCCCGGACCACAATGAGCAGTTCTTC.

The V call is TRBV11-2, the J call TRBJ2-7, with 7 bases aligning to TRBD1. The germline CDR1 and CDR2 sequences are SGHAT and FQNNGV. Losses at the gene ends were 5 bases for V and 9 bases for J; bases not matched to a gene: 10. The CDR3 covers 13 residues. The CDR3 region is CASSRPGTAAQYF. For the CDR3, the DNA is TGTGCCAGCAGCCGTCCCGGGACAGCTGCGCAGTACTTC.

This rearrangement joins TRBV4-3 to TRBJ1-1; D is uncertain. Germline V gene sequence: CDR1 LGHNA, CDR2 YSLEER. V gave up 4 bases and J gave up 0 bases, with 6 bases separating them. CDR3 length equals 13 residues. CDR3 residues: CASSPRLNTEAFF. The DNA for the CDR3 is TGCGCCAGCAGCCCTAGGTTGAACACTGAAGCTTTCTTT.

The chain combines TRBV20-1 with TRBJ2-3; D is unresolved. V lost 6 bases to trimming and J lost 5 bases, with 9 bases between them. The germline CDR1 and CDR2 sequences are DFQATT and SNEGSKA (reference sequence). This CDR3 is built from 11 residues. In DNA, the CDR3 is TGCAGTGCGTTGGTTTTAGATACGCAGTATTTT. Protein sequence: CSALVLDTQYF.

This clonotype has a handful of counts. This sequence joins TRBV4-2 and TRBJ2-3; 7 bases agree with TRBD1. CDR1 and CDR2 (germline): LGHNA, YNFKEQ. Unmatched junction bases numbered 9, after V lost 4 bases and J lost 5 bases. The CDR3 is made up of 15 amino acids. DNA of the CDR3: TGTGCCAGCAGCCCTACTGGGACAGAGGGAGATACGCAGTATTTT. Residues: CASSPTGTEGDTQYF.

This clonotype was picked up many times. The V and J genes are TRBV12-3 or TRBV12-4 and TRBJ2-2; the match to TRBD1 covers 8 bases. V lost 5 bases, J lost 6 bases, and 5 bases stayed unmatched. CDR3 length: 14 residues. CDR3 region: CASSLTTGAGELFF. CDR3 DNA: TGTGCCAGCAGTCTCACGACAGGGGCCGGGGAGCTGTTTTTT.

This clonotype was counted between two and nine times. The V and J genes are TRBV20-1 and TRBJ2-2; TRBD1 aligns across 10 bases. From germline, CDR1 is DFQATT and CDR2 SNEGSKA (reference sequence). The V gene end was trimmed by 5 bases and the J gene end by 6 bases; junction bases not matched to a gene: 6. This CDR3 has 14 residues. The DNA for the CDR3 is TGCAGTGCTCCGGGACAGGGGCGCCCCGGGGAGCTGTTTTTT. As protein: CSAPGQGRPGELFF.